Listed below are T cell receptor beta chains from one sample, sequenced in a study of cytomegalovirus exposure and HLA in healthy donors. The table came from immunoSEQ multiplex PCR; TCRdb's copy has only in-frame clones and leaves some out. The sample lists about 160,000 clones, 70% to 80% occurring once. The sample consisted of PBMCs. These receptors were collected from a man under 40 in good health and CMV-seropositive. CDR3s include the opening cysteine and the closing phenylalanine or tryptophan. D genes are given only for firm matches. Clone size appears in some rows only: once, few, many, or a class for an expanded clone.

NA | TRBD1 | TRBJ1-2 | TRBV5-6 | TGTGCCAGCAGCATTACCACAGGGGGCGATGGCTACACCTTC | CASSITTGGDGYTF
NA | TRBD1 | TRBJ1-6 | TRBV30 | TGTGCCTGGAACCCAGCAAGGACAGGAGGGGGTTCACCCCTCCACTTT | CAWNPARTGGGSPLHF
few | TRBD2 | TRBJ2-7 | TRBV5-4 | TGTGCCAGCAGCTTTGGCGGGGGGCCGTCCTACGAGCAGTACTTC | CASSFGGGPSYEQYF
few | NA | TRBJ2-2 | TRBV9 | TGTGCCAGCAGCGTAGGAGAGGCAGGGGACGACACCGGGGAGCTGTTTTTT | CASSVGEAGDDTGELFF
once | NA | TRBJ2-7 | TRBV18 | TGTGCCAGCTCGTGGGGGGGCGGATCCTACGAGCAGTACTTC | CASSWGGGSYEQYF
NA | NA | TRBJ1-1 | TRBV2 | TGTGCCAGCAGTGTCGAGGAGGCCAAGAACACTGAAGCTTTCTTT | CASSVEEAKNTEAFF
NA | TRBD2 | TRBJ2-1 | TRBV6-5 | TGTGCCAGCAGTTACTCGTGGGGGGGGTACAATGAGCAGTTCTTC | CASSYSWGGYNEQFF
NA | NA | TRBJ2-1 | TRBV19 | TGTGCCAGTAGTGCCATCGGGCGGGGCGCATACAATGAGCAGTTCTTC | CASSAIGRGAYNEQFF
NA | TRBD2 | TRBJ2-5 | TRBV11-2 | TGTGCCAGCAGCTTAGTTGCGGGGGGGTACGAGACCCAGTACTTC | CASSLVAGGYETQYF
NA | TRBD1 | TRBJ1-2 | TRBV30 | TGTGCCTGGCATTCCAGGGGGAATGGCTACACCTTC | CAWHSRGNGYTF
NA | TRBD1 | TRBJ2-3 | TRBV6-1 | TGTGCCAGCAGTGCCTCGAGGGACAGAGTCACAGATACGCAGTATTTT | CASSASRDRVTDTQYF
NA | TRBD1 | TRBJ2-1 | TRBV19 | TGTGCCAGTAGTATCATAGGGGCAGGGGGCACCTACAATGAGCAGTTCTTC | CASSIIGAGGTYNEQFF
NA | NA | TRBJ2-1 | TRBV5-4 | TGTGCCAGCGCCGACCGGGTCTTTGGGGAGCAGTTCTTC | CASADRVFGEQFF
few | TRBD1 | TRBJ1-1 | TRBV30 | TGTGCCTGGAGTGGACAGGGGGCTGAGGCTTTCTTT | CAWSGQGAEAFF
few | TRBD2 | TRBJ2-1 | TRBV7-2 | TGTGCCAGCAGCTTAGATGGTTCGGGGCGGGGGGGTAATTACAATGAGCAGTTCTTC | CASSLDGSGRGGNYNEQFF
NA | TRBD2 | TRBJ2-5 | TRBV7-9 | TGTGCCAGCAGCCCGAGACTAGCGGGTAGAGAGACCCAGTACTTC | CASSPRLAGRETQYF
NA | TRBD1 | TRBJ2-7 | TRBV29-1 | TGCAGCGTTGGGACAGGGGCAGGATACGAGCAGTACTTC | CSVGTGAGYEQYF
NA | TRBD2 | TRBJ2-5 | TRBV7-7 | TGTGCCAGCAGCATACGGACTAGCGGGGGGTCGGTAGAGACCCAGTACTTC | CASSIRTSGGSVETQYF
NA | NA | TRBJ2-3 | TRBV28 | TGTGCCAGCAATCTCAGGGATACGCAGTATTTT | CASNLRDTQYF
NA | NA | TRBJ1-1 | TRBV4-1 | TGCGCCAGCAGCCAAGTGACAGAGATGAACACTGAAGCTTTCTTT | CASSQVTEMNTEAFF
NA | NA | TRBJ2-7 | TRBV15 | TGTGCCACCAGCAGATCTACAGCCTCCTACGAGCAGTACTTC | CATSRSTASYEQYF
few | TRBD1 | TRBJ2-1 | TRBV5-6 | TGTGCCAGCAGCCAGGACGGAACAGGGGGCGCCTACAATGAGCAGTTCTTC | CASSQDGTGGAYNEQFF
NA | TRBD1 | TRBJ1-3 | TRBV2 | TGTGCCAGCGCGGACAGGGAGGGGGACACCATATATTTT | CASADREGDTIYF
once | TRBD1 | TRBJ2-7 | TRBV18 | TGTGCCAGCTCACCCAGGACAGGGCAGATCGAGCAGTACTTC | CASSPRTGQIEQYF